This T cell receptor beta chain comes out of a study of early T cells in non-severe SARS-CoV-2 infection. In this sample, this clonotype turned up many times. cDNA molecules, individually, were tagged with unique molecular identifiers. TCRdb called the 5' RACE reads again in MiXCR, with one record for every CDR3 protein. The sample lists 25,000 to 30,000 distinct CDR3 sequences, approximately 4% occurring once. The CDR3 length is 13 residues. The ends were cut back, 9 bases at V and 4 bases at J, with 10 bases in the middle. The V gene's germline CDR1 is LNHDA and CDR2 SQIVND (reference sequence). The sequenced material came from whole blood. The chain employs TRBV19 and TRBJ2-6, with D possibly being TRBD1 (5 bases). This receptor was identified in an adult who was a healthcare worker with PCR-confirmed SARS-CoV-2 infection or an uninfected control (not recorded which). CDR3 residues: CASAAGGANVLTF. The CDR3 bases are TGTGCCAGCGCTGCAGGGGGGGCCAACGTCCTGACTTTC.